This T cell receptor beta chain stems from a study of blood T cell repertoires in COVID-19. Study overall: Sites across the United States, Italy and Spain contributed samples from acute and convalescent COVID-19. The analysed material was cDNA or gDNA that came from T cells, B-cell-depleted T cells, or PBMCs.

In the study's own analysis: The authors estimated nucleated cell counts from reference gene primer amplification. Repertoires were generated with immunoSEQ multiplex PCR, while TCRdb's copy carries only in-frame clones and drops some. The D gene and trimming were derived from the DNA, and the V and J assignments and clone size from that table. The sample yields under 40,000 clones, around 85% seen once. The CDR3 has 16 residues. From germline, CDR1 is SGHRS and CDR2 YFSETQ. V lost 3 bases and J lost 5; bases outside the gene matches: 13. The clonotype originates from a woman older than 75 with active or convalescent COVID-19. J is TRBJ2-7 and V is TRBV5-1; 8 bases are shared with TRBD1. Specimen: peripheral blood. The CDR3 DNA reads TGCGCCAGCAGCTATGCCTCAGGGGGCACACTTCACGAGCAGTACTTC. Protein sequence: CASSYASGGTLHEQYF.